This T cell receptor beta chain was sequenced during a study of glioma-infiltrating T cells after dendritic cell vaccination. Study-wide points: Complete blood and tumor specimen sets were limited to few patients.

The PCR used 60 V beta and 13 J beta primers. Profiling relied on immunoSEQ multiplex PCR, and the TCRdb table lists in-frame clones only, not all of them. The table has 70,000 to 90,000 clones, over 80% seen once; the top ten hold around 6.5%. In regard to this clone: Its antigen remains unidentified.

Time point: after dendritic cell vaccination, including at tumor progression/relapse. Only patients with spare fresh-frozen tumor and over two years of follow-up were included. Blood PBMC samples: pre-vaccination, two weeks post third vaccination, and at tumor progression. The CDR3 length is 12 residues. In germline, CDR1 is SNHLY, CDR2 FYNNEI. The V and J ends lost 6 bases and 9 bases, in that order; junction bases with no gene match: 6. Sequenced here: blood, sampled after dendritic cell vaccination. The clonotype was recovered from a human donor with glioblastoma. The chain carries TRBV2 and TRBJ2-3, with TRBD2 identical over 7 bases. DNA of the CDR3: TGTGCCAGCAGCCCCAGGGAGGGAACGCAGTATTTT. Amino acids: CASSPREGTQYF.